Listed below are T cell receptor beta chains from one sample, sequenced in a study of blood T cell repertoires in COVID-19. Clones were read by immunoSEQ multiplex PCR, and TCRdb kept only the in-frame ones, dropping some. Of roughly 300,000 clones listed, about 90% are singletons. The sequencing input was PBMCs or T cells enriched from blood (not recorded which). The receptors originated from a woman aged 25 to 45 who had recovered from COVID-19. Each CDR3 is given with its conserved first and last residue. D genes are given only for firm matches. Where a row states a size, it is once, few, many or the class of an expanded clone; other rows omit it.

.,.,TRBJ2-7,TRBV28,CASSLRNRVGEQYF,TGTGCCAGCAGTTTAAGAAATCGGGTGGGCGAGCAGTACTTC
.,.,TRBJ2-4,TRBV11-2,CASSLLRGAKNIQYF,TGTGCCAGCAGCTTGTTAAGGGGGGCCAAAAACATTCAGTACTTC
.,TRBD1,TRBJ1-1,TRBV2,CASSGQGTTEAFF,TGTGCCAGCAGTGGACAGGGAACGACTGAAGCTTTCTTT
.,.,TRBJ2-4,TRBV19,CASSQTGIAKNIQYF,TGTGCCAGTAGTCAAACAGGGATAGCCAAAAACATTCAGTACTTC
.,.,TRBJ1-5,TRBV6-5,CASSWGRGQPQHF,TGTGCCAGCAGTTGGGGCAGGGGCCAGCCCCAGCATTTT
.,TRBD2,TRBJ2-1,TRBV7-8,CASSSGIAGLSRFF,TGTGCCAGCAGCTCCGGGATAGCGGGGTTGAGCCGATTCTTC
.,.,TRBJ1-2,TRBV7-2,CASSLANGGYTF,TGTGCCAGCAGCTTAGCGAACGGGGGCTACACCTTC
.,.,TRBJ1-2,TRBV6-6,CASSPPDSFSYGYTF,TGTGCCAGCAGTCCTCCGGACAGTTTCAGCTATGGCTACACCTTC
.,.,TRBJ1-6,TRBV3-1/TRBV3-2,CASRVFGYSPLHF,TGTGCCAGTCGGGTCTTTGGGTATTCACCCCTCCACTTT
.,.,TRBJ1-2,TRBV7-2,CASSLPGQSWDINYGYTF,TGTGCCAGCAGCTTACCAGGACAAAGCTGGGATATTAACTATGGCTACACCTTC
few,.,TRBJ2-4,TRBV15,CATSRERGRNIQYF,TGTGCCACCAGCAGAGAGCGGGGACGTAACATTCAGTACTTC
.,.,TRBJ1-1,TRBV11-1,CASSLASLTEAFF,TGTGCCAGCAGCTTAGCTAGTCTGACTGAAGCTTTCTTT
.,.,TRBJ1-1,TRBV6-5,CASSYGDKAFF,TGTGCCAGCAGTTACGGGGACAAAGCTTTCTTT
.,.,TRBJ2-2,TRBV6-5,CASSREFTGELFF,TGTGCCAGCAGCCGAGAGTTTACCGGGGAGCTGTTTTTT
.,TRBD1,TRBJ2-7,TRBV3-1/TRBV3-2,CASSRAPGQSYEQYF,TGTGCCAGCAGCCGAGCGCCGGGACAGTCCTACGAGCAGTACTTC
once,.,TRBJ1-1,TRBV9,CASSVGWAQETEAFF,TGTGCCAGCAGCGTAGGGTGGGCCCAGGAAACTGAAGCTTTCTTT
.,.,TRBJ1-3,TRBV11-3,CASSQGQGPGNTIYF,TGTGCCAGCAGTCAGGGACAAGGGCCTGGAAACACCATATATTTT
.,.,TRBJ1-2,TRBV20-1,CSASDRRPNYGYTF,TGCAGTGCCAGTGACAGGCGCCCAAACTATGGCTACACCTTC
.,TRBD1,TRBJ1-2,TRBV19,CASSGQGYGYTF,TGTGCCAGTAGTGGACAGGGTTATGGCTACACCTTC
many,.,TRBJ1-3,TRBV19,CASRTDGNTIYF,TGTGCCAGTAGGACTGACGGAAACACCATATATTTT
.,.,TRBJ1-2,TRBV15,CATSRATLNYGYTF,TGTGCCACCAGCAGAGCGACTCTTAACTATGGCTACACCTTC
.,TRBD1,TRBJ1-5,TRBV2,CASSEQGADQPQHF,TGTGCCAGCAGTGAGCAGGGGGCAGATCAGCCCCAGCATTTT
.,TRBD1,TRBJ1-6,TRBV12-3/TRBV12-4,CASSRQGGSPLHF,TGTGCCAGCAGCCGACAGGGGGGTTCACCCCTCCACTTT
.,TRBD1,TRBJ1-6,TRBV7-2,CASSQTGVGNSPLHF,TGTGCCAGCAGCCAGACAGGGGTGGGCAATTCACCCCTCCACTTT
.,.,TRBJ2-5,TRBV6-5,CASRTVPEETQYF,TGTGCCAGCCGGACAGTCCCTGAAGAGACCCAGTACTTC
once,.,TRBJ1-3,TRBV7-2,CASSLISPFGSGNTIYF,TGTGCCAGCAGCTTAATTTCGCCTTTCGGCTCTGGAAACACCATATATTTT
.,.,TRBJ1-2,TRBV5-1,CASSLQTDTYGYTF,TGCGCCAGCAGCTTGCAGACAGACACGTATGGCTACACCTTC
.,TRBD1,TRBJ1-1,TRBV10-3,CAISEGQGARTEAFF,TGTGCCATCAGTGAGGGACAGGGGGCGAGAACTGAAGCTTTCTTT
.,TRBD2,TRBJ2-1,TRBV27,CATRPGLAGVKEFF,TGTGCCACCCGACCGGGACTAGCGGGGGTGAAAGAGTTCTTC
.,TRBD2,TRBJ2-7,TRBV30,CAWSVRSGVRDEQYF,TGTGCCTGGAGTGTACGGAGCGGGGTTAGGGACGAGCAGTACTTC
.,.,TRBJ2-7,TRBV2,CASSPLAGAYEQYF,TGTGCCAGCAGTCCTTTAGCAGGGGCCTACGAGCAGTACTTC
.,.,TRBJ1-2,TRBV6-5,CASTLRGGAAYTF,TGTGCCAGCACCCTAAGGGGGGGGGCGGCCTACACCTTC
.,TRBD1,TRBJ1-1,TRBV5-1,CASSPDRGTENTEAFF,TGCGCCAGCAGCCCCGACAGGGGGACGGAGAACACTGAAGCTTTCTTT
.,.,TRBJ1-2,TRBV12-3/TRBV12-4,CASSFGGEVGYTF,TGTGCCAGCAGTTTCGGCGGAGAGGTGGGCTACACCTTC
once,TRBD2,TRBJ2-1,TRBV4-3,CASSQGTSGGAENEQFF,TGCGCCAGCAGCCAGGGGACTAGCGGGGGGGCAGAAAATGAGCAGTTCTTC
.,TRBD1,TRBJ2-7,TRBV19,CASSPGQGPYEQYF,TGTGCCAGTAGTCCCGGACAGGGACCCTACGAGCAGTACTTC
.,.,TRBJ1-5,TRBV4-1,CASSQAVHSNQPQHF,TGCGCCAGCAGCCAAGCAGTGCATAGCAATCAGCCCCAGCATTTT
.,.,TRBJ1-1,TRBV5-6,CASSLFDSNTEAFF,TGTGCCAGCAGCTTATTCGACAGTAACACTGAAGCTTTCTTT
.,TRBD1,TRBJ1-2,TRBV19,CASSAGQGAVLGYGYTF,TGTGCCAGTAGTGCCGGACAGGGGGCGGTTTTGGGCTATGGCTACACCTTC
.,TRBD1,TRBJ2-1,TRBV19,CASSIDFGAGGYNEQFF,TGTGCCAGTAGTATTGATTTTGGGGCAGGGGGCTACAATGAGCAGTTCTTC